This T cell receptor (beta chain) was identified during a study of early stage breast cancer tumors. The wider study: Among around 12 ER+/PR+/HER2- tumors, eight were ductal, four lobular. Overall study findings and caveats: Enriched TCRB sequences shared across patients were mostly commonly generated sequences.

Turning to this clone: Its antigen is currently unknown.

Here immunoSEQ multiplex PCR was the method, and the copy in TCRdb shows in-frame clones only, minus some. The sample includes about 48,000 clones, around 83% seen only once; the top ten take 1.4%. This CDR3 has 15 amino acids. Trimming removed 5 bases at V and 0 bases at J, with 10 bases between. Germline-derived CDR1 and CDR2 are SEHNR and FQNEAQ (reference sequence). The rearrangement joins TRBV7-9 to TRBJ2-2, with D possibly TRBD2 on 6 matching bases. The clonotype was recovered from a person between 50 and 60 years old with breast cancer. The specimen sequenced was blood. CDR3 nucleotide sequence: TGTGCCAGCAGCCCCGGGGGTACGAACACCGGGGAGCTGTTTTTT. It encodes CASSPGGTNTGELFF. Supplemented by reference TRBV7-9 and TRBJ2-2, the full variable domain reads DTGVSQNPRHKITKRGQNVTFRCDPISEHNRLYWYRQTLGQGPEFLTYFQNEAQLEKSRLLSDRFSAERPKGSFSTLEIQRTEQGDSAMYLCASSPGGTNTGELFFGEGSRLTVL.